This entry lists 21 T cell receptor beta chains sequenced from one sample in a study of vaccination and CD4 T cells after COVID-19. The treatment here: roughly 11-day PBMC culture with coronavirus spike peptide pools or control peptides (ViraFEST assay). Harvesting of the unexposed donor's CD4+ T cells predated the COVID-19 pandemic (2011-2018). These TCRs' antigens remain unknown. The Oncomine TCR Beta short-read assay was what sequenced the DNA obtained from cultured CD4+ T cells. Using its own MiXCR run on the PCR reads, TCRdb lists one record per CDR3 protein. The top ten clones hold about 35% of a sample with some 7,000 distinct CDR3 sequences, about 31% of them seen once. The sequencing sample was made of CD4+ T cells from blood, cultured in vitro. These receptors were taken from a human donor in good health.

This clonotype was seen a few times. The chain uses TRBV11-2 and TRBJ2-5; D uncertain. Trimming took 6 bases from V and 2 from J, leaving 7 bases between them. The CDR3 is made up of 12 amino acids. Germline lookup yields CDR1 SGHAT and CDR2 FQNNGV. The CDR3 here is CASSPTQETQYF. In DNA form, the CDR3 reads TGTGCCAGCAGTCCAACGCAAGAGACCCAGTACTTC.

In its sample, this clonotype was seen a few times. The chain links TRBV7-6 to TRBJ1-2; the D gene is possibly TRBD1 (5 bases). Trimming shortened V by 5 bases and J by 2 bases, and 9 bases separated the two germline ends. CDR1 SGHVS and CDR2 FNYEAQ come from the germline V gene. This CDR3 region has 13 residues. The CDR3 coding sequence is TGTGCCAGCAGCCCTCAGGGAAACTATGGCTACACCTTC. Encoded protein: CASSPQGNYGYTF. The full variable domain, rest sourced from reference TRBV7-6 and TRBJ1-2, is GAGVSQSPRYKVTKRGQDVALRCDPISGHVSLYWYRQALGQGPEFLTYFNYEAQQDKSGLPNDRFSAERPEGSISTLTIQRTEQRDSAMYRCASSPQGNYGYTFGSGTRLTVV.

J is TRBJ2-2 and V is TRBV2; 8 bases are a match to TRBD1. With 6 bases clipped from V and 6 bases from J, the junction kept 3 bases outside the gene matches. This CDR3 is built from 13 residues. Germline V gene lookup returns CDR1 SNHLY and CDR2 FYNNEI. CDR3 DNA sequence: TGTGCCAGCAGGGAGACAGGGGCCGGGGAGCTGTTTTTT. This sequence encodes CASRETGAGELFF. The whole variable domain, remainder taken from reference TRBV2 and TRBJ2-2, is EPEVTQTPSHQVTQMGQEVILRCVPISNHLYFYWYRQILGQKVEFLVSFYNNEISEKSEIFDDQFSVERPDGSNFTLKIRSTKLEDSAMYFCASRETGAGELFFGEGSRLTVL.

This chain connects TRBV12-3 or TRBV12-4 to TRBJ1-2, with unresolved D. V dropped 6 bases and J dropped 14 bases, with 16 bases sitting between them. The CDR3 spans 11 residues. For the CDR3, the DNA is TGTGCCAGCAGCATGGGTGGCGGTTGGACCTTC. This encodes CASSMGGGWTF.

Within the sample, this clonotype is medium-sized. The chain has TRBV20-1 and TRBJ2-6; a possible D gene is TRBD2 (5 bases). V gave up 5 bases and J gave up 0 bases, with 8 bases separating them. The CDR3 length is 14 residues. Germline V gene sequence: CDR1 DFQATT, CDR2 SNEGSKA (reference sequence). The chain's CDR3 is CSAGGRSGANVLTF. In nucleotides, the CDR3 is TGCAGTGCTGGCGGGCGCTCTGGGGCCAACGTCCTGACTTTC.

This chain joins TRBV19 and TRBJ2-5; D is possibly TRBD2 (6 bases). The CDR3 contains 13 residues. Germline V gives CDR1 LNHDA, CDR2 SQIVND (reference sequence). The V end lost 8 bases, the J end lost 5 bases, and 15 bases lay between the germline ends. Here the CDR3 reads CASAPREVETQYF. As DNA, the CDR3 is TGTGCCAGTGCCCCGAGGGAGGTGGAGACCCAGTACTTC.

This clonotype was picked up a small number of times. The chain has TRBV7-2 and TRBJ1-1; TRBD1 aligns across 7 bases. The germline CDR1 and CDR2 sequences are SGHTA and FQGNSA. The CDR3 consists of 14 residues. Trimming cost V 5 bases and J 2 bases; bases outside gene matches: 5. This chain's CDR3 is CASSARQGNTEAFF. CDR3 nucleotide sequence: TGTGCCAGCAGCGCTCGACAGGGAAACACTGAAGCTTTCTTT.

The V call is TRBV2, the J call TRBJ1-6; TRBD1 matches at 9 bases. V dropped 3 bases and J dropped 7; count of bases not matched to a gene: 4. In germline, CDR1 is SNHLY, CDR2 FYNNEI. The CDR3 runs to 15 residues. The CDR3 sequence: CASSEGGTGNSPLHF. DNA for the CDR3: TGTGCCAGCAGTGAGGGAGGGACAGGGAATTCACCCCTCCACTTT.

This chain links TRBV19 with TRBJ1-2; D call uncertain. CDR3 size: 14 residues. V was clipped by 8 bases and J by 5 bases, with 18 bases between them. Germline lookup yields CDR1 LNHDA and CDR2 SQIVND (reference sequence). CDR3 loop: CASSIQKTHYGYTF. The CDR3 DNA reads TGTGCCAGTTCCATACAGAAAACCCATTATGGCTACACCTTC.

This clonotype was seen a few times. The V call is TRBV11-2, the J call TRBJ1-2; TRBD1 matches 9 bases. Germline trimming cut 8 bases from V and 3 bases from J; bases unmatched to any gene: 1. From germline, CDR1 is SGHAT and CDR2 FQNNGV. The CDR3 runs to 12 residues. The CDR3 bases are TGTGCCAGCCGACAGGGGGACTATGGCTACACCTTC. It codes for CASRQGDYGYTF.

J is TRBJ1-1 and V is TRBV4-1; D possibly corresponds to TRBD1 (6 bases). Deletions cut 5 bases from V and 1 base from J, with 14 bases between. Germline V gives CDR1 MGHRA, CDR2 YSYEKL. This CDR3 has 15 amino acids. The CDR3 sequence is CASSYKGGQNTEAFF. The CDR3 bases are TGCGCCAGCAGCTACAAGGGGGGTCAGAACACTGAAGCTTTCTTT.

CDR3 amino acids: CASSAEDRENTEAFF. CDR3 DNA sequence: TGTGCCAGCAGCGCCGAGGACAGGGAAAACACTGAAGCTTTCTTT. The chain has TRBV9 and TRBJ1-1; 8 bases map to TRBD1. Germline V gene sequence: CDR1 SGDLS, CDR2 YYNGEE. V shed 3 bases, J shed 2 bases, and the junction held 6 bases outside the gene matches. The CDR3 runs to 15 residues.

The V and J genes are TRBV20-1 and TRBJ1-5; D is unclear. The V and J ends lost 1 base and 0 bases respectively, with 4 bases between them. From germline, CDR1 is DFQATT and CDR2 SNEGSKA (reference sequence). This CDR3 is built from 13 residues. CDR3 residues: CSARGGSNQPQHF. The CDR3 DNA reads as TGCAGTGCTAGAGGCGGTAGCAATCAGCCCCAGCATTTT.

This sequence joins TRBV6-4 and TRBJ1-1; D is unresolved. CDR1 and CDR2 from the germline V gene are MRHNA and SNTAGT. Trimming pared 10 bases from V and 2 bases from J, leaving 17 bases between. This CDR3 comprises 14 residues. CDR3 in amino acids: CATKTDTLNTEAFF. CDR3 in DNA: TGTGCCACGAAAACCGACACCTTAAACACTGAAGCTTTCTTT.

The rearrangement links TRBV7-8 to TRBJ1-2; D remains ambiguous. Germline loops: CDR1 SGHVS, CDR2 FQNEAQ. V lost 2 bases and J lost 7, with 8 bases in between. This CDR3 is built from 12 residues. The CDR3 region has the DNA TGTGCCAGCAGCTTACCCTCTGGTGGCTACACCTTC. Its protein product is CASSLPSGGYTF.

The CDR3 spells CAWSATGMGTDTQYF. The CDR3 DNA reads as TGTGCCTGGAGTGCGACAGGGATGGGCACAGATACGCAGTATTTT. The rearrangement joins TRBV30 to TRBJ2-3, with 7 positions matching TRBD1. The length of the CDR3 is 15 residues. The junction had 5 bases not matched to a gene; V was cut back by 1 base and J by 1 base. CDR1 GTSNPN and CDR2 SVGIG come from the germline V gene (reference sequence).

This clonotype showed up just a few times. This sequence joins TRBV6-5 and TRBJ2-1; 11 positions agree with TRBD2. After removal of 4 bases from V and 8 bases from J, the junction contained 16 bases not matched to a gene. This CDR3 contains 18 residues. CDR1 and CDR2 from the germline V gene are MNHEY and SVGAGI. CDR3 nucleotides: TGTGCCAGCAGTTCGAGCCAAGTAGCGGGGGGGTTACGGTATGAGCAGTTCTTC. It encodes CASSSSQVAGGLRYEQFF.

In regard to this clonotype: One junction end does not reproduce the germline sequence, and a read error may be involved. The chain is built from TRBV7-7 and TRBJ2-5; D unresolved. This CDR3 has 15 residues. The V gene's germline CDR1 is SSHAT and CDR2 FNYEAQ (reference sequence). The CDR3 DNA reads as TGTGCTAGCAGCTTATATCCGAGACACCAAGAGACCCAGTACTTC. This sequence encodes CASSLYPRHQETQYF.

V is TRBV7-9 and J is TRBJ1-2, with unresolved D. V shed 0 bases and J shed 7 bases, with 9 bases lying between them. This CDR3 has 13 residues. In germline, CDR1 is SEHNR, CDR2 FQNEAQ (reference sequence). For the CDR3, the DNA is TGTGCCAGCAGCTTAGCAGGTGGAGGTGGCTACACCTTC. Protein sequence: CASSLAGGGGYTF.

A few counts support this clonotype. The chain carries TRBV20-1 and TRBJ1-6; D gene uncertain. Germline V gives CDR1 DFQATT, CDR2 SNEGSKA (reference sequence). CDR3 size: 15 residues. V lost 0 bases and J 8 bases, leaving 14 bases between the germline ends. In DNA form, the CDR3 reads TGCAGTGCTAGAGAAACCACAGTTCGGCATTCACCCCTCCACTTT. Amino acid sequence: CSARETTVRHSPLHF.

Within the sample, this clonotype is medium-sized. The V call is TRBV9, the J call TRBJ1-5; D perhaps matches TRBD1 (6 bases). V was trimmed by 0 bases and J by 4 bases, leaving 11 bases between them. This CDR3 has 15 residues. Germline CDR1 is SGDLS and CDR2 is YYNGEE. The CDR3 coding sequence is TGTGCCAGCAGCGTAGGGACAGTCGGGAATCAGCCCCAGCATTTT. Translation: CASSVGTVGNQPQHF.